These 18 T cell receptor beta chains originate from one sample sequenced in a study of blood T cell repertoires in COVID-19 (dated by TCRdb to 2019 to 2021). Receptors were amplified or captured by the immunoSEQ multiplex PCR assay. Drawn from immuneACCESS, this table holds only the in-frame rearrangements with V and J called that TCRdb kept. Clones are partly lost; checked studies trace under half to an unresolved V gene and leave the rest unexplained. The sample table lists approximately 330,000 clones, roughly 88% of them with a count of one. Of the sample, around 4% is held by the ten largest clones. Source material: peripheral blood. The receptors stem from a woman between 50 and 59 years old with active or convalescent COVID-19.

The J gene is TRBJ2-6, the V gene TRBV7-3; no definite D call. Germline V CDR1 and CDR2: SGHTA, FQGTGA. The CDR3 extends over 15 amino acids. Trimming stripped 3 bases from V and 2 bases from J, with 8 bases between. CDR3 sequence (DNA): TGTGCCAGCAGCTTTTCATCCACTGGGGCCAACGTCCTGACTTTC. Protein: CASSFSSTGANVLTF.

The sample holds one count of this clone. The rearrangement joins TRBV7-5 to TRBJ1-1; the table's D call, TRBD1, was not checked against the DNA. TRBV7-5 is a pseudogene segment. The CDR3 totals 18 residues. The DNA of the CDR3 is TGTGCCAGAAGCTTAGAAGGGATTCCGAGACAGAAGAACACTGAAGCTTTCTTT. Amino acid sequence: CARSLEGIPRQKNTEAFF.

CDR3 loop: CAWGGQSNQPQHF. The DNA of the CDR3 is TGTGCCTGGGGCGGACAGAGCAATCAGCCCCAGCATTTT. The rearrangement uses TRBV30 and TRBJ1-5; tentatively, D is TRBD1 (6 bases). Germline values: CDR1 GTSNPN, CDR2 SVGIG (reference sequence). Trimming cost V 5 bases and J 1 base, with 9 bases left between them. The CDR3 is made up of 13 amino acids.

The chain joins TRBV6-5 to TRBJ1-2; possibly TRBD1 for D (6 bases). The CDR3 runs to 13 residues. The V end was cut by 10 bases, the J end by 3 bases, with 15 bases between. CDR1 is MNHEY, CDR2 SVGAGI, per germline. In DNA, the CDR3 is TGTGCCAATTCACAGGGAGTGGACTATGGCTACACCTTC. It specifies CANSQGVDYGYTF.

The rearrangement links TRBV29-1 to TRBJ2-3; 8 nucleotides match TRBD2. From germline, CDR1 is SQVTM and CDR2 ANQGSEA. V gave up 3 bases and J gave up 1 base; unmatched junction bases: 9. The CDR3 extends over 16 amino acids. DNA for the CDR3: TGCAGCGTTGACCAGCGGGGGTCAGTTGGCACAGATACGCAGTATTTT. It yields the protein CSVDQRGSVGTDTQYF.

This chain uses TRBV15 with TRBJ1-1, with a weak D call TRBD1 (5 bases). The CDR3 is made up of 17 amino acids. Germline-derived CDR1 and CDR2 are LNHNV and YYDKDF (reference sequence). V was trimmed by 0 bases and J by 1 base, leaving 15 bases between them. The CDR3 here is CATSRERTTSGNTEAFF. The CDR3 DNA is TGTGCCACCAGCAGAGAGCGGACAACTAGCGGGAACACTGAAGCTTTCTTT.

This chain uses TRBV4-1 with TRBJ1-1; D is ambiguous. Trimming removed 0 bases at V and 0 bases at J, with 8 bases between. CDR3 length: 15 residues. Germline V gives CDR1 MGHRA, CDR2 YSYEKL. The CDR3 DNA reads TGCGCCAGCAGCCAAGAAACGGTTTTGAACACTGAAGCTTTCTTT. Its translation: CASSQETVLNTEAFF.

In the case of this clone: Other DNA sequences within the sample encode an identical CDR3. This sequence joins TRBV4-1 and TRBJ1-5; D uncertain. CDR1 is MGHRA, CDR2 YSYEKL, per germline. This CDR3 is built from 14 residues. The germline V and J ends were trimmed by 1 base and 4 bases, with 8 bases remaining between them. The CDR3 protein is CASSQVAVNQPQHF. The CDR3, as DNA: TGCGCCAGCAGCCAAGTTGCAGTAAATCAGCCCCAGCATTTT.

V is TRBV10-3 and J is TRBJ1-1; D gene ambiguous. Germline V CDR1 and CDR2: ENHRY, SYGVKD. CDR3 size: 11 residues. V lost 4 bases and J 9 bases, leaving 9 bases between the germline ends. CDR3 sequence: CAISAGGKAFF. The CDR3 DNA is TGTGCCATCAGTGCAGGTGGCAAAGCTTTCTTT.

J is TRBJ1-3 and V is TRBV18; 8 bases agree with TRBD1. Germline values: CDR1 KGHSH, CDR2 LQKENI. Trimming at V came to 4 bases and at J to 0 bases, leaving 2 bases not matched to a gene. CDR3 length: 15 amino acids. This chain's CDR3 is CASSHDRGSGNTIYF. CDR3 nucleotides: TGTGCCAGCTCACACGACAGGGGCTCTGGAAACACCATATATTTT.

The chain links TRBV5-1 to TRBJ2-3; 13 nucleotides agree with TRBD2. Germline CDR1 SGHRS, CDR2 YFSETQ. The CDR3 contains 20 residues. V trimming: 1 base; J trimming: 0 bases; junction bases outside the gene matches: 11. The CDR3 reads CASSLSSTPGLAGSTDTQYF. Written as DNA, the CDR3 is TGCGCCAGCAGCTTGTCCTCAACACCGGGACTAGCGGGAAGCACAGATACGCAGTATTTT.

The V gene is TRBV5-5, the J gene TRBJ1-2, with a weak D call TRBD1 (6 bases). The V end lost 2 bases, the J end lost 2 bases, and 13 bases lay between the germline ends. The CDR3 runs to 15 residues. CDR1 is SGHKS and CDR2 is YYEKEE in the germline V gene (reference sequence). This chain's CDR3 is CASSFSQGQNYGYTF. CDR3 in DNA: TGTGCCAGCAGCTTCTCTCAAGGACAGAACTATGGCTACACCTTC.

The chain joins TRBV19 to TRBJ2-1, with D perhaps matching TRBD1 (6 bases). Between the trimmed V and J ends, which lost 5 bases and 1 base, there was a span of 12 bases. Germline loops: CDR1 LNHDA, CDR2 SQIVND (reference sequence). This CDR3 has 15 amino acids. The CDR3 coding sequence is TGTGCCAGTAGTTCTAATACAGGGTCCTACAATGAGCAGTTCTTC. Its protein is CASSSNTGSYNEQFF.

The chain combines TRBV28 with TRBJ2-7; 7 bases align to TRBD1. The CDR3 spans 17 residues. Germline assignment: CDR1 MDHEN and CDR2 SYDVKM. With V trimmed by 1 base and J by 7 bases, 16 bases remained unmatched. The CDR3: CASSLSHGYQGVGEQYF. CDR3 DNA sequence: TGTGCCAGCAGTTTATCTCACGGATATCAGGGGGTGGGGGAGCAGTACTTC.

The chain recombines TRBV4-3 with TRBJ2-4, with D tentatively TRBD2 (6 bases). The CDR3 length is 16 residues. The V gene's germline CDR1 is LGHNA and CDR2 YSLEER. Deletions cut 3 bases from V and 5 bases from J, with 17 bases between. CDR3 DNA: TGCGCCAGCAGCCAGTATAGCCTGGGGGGAGAAAACATTCAGTACTTC. This translates into CASSQYSLGGENIQYF.

This clone was counted a single time. In DNA form, the CDR3 reads TGTGCCAGCAGCTTAGGCGGGGACAGGGGAAATTCACCCCTCCACTTT. This codes for CASSLGGDRGNSPLHF. The chain couples TRBV7-2 to TRBJ1-6; 10 bases are shared with TRBD1. The CDR3 has 16 amino acids. With 1 base clipped from V and 7 bases from J, the junction kept 4 bases outside the gene matches. Germline assignment: CDR1 SGHTA and CDR2 FQGNSA.

The chain combines TRBV5-8 with TRBJ1-3, with D hard to call. CDR1 is SGHTS, CDR2 YDEGEE, per germline. The V end was cut by 4 bases, the J end by 0 bases, with 14 bases between. CDR3 length: 16 amino acids. The CDR3 DNA reads as TGTGCCAGCAGCCCGGCGGGTGGAGGCTCTGGAAACACCATATATTTT. This translates into CASSPAGGGSGNTIYF.

The genes are TRBV5-6 and TRBJ2-7, with 11 nucleotides matching TRBD2. This CDR3 is built from 15 residues. Per the germline V gene, CDR1 is SGHDT and CDR2 is YYEEEE. V trimming: 4 bases; J trimming: 4 bases; junction bases outside the gene matches: 7. The CDR3 loop is CASSIPGLADYEQYF. DNA for the CDR3: TGTGCCAGCAGCATACCGGGACTAGCGGATTACGAGCAGTACTTC.